The 7 T cell receptor beta chains below all came from one sample that was sequenced in a study of STAT5B mutations in CD4+ large granular lymphocyte leukemia. This table comes from immunoSEQ multiplex PCR, and its TCRdb copy is limited to in-frame clones, with some not included. Found here are some 30,000 clones, roughly 79% of them singletons; the top ten hold around 0.99%. Sequencing was done on a sample of CD4+ T cells from blood buffy coats. Every receptor here comes from a human donor in good health.

This sequence joins TRBV6-5 and TRBJ2-5, with 7 bases matching TRBD2. Germline lookup yields CDR1 MNHEY and CDR2 SVGAGI. The CDR3 is made up of 15 amino acids. The V gene end was trimmed by 2 bases and the J gene end by 0 bases; junction bases not matched to a gene: 3. CDR3 in amino acids: CASSYPAGHQETQYF. The CDR3 DNA reads TGTGCCAGCAGTTACCCAGCGGGACACCAAGAGACCCAGTACTTC.

This sequence joins TRBV29-1 and TRBJ2-1; 9 nucleotides match TRBD2. The CDR3 consists of 14 residues. V lost 6 bases, J lost 7 bases, and 10 bases stayed unmatched. The germline gives CDR1 SQVTM, CDR2 ANQGSEA. The CDR3 spells CSVDGTSTRNEQFF. The DNA of the CDR3 is TGCAGCGTAGACGGGACTAGCACACGTAATGAGCAGTTCTTC.

The chain links TRBV19 to TRBJ1-2, with a weak D call TRBD1 (5 bases). Trimming shortened V by 6 bases and J by 7 bases, and 21 bases separated the two germline ends. Germline-derived CDR1 and CDR2 are LNHDA and SQIVND (reference sequence). This CDR3 spans 15 amino acids. The CDR3 region is CASRDSDGTAGGYTF. CDR3 in DNA: TGTGCCAGTAGAGATTCCGACGGGACGGCGGGTGGCTACACCTTC.

CDR3 protein: CAISGGTGTYEQYF. Written as DNA, the CDR3 is TGTGCCATCAGTGGTGGGACAGGGACCTACGAGCAGTACTTC. This chain links TRBV10-3 with TRBJ2-5, with TRBD1 identical over 9 bases. The last part of the DNA fits TRBJ2-7 better; the J call may be wrong. Germline CDR1 is ENHRY and CDR2 is SYGVKD. The CDR3 is 14 amino acids.

The chain employs TRBV28 and TRBJ1-4, with D tentatively TRBD1 (5 bases). The V end was cut by 2 bases, the J end by 8 bases, with 18 bases between. CDR3 length equals 16 residues. Germline V gene sequence: CDR1 MDHEN, CDR2 SYDVKM. CDR3 nucleotide sequence: TGTGCCAGCAGTTTAAGCGGGATTGGGGAGGGGGAAAAACTGTTTTTT. This sequence encodes CASSLSGIGEGEKLFF.

This sequence joins TRBV6-1 and TRBJ2-1; D call uncertain. V was cut by 5 bases and J by 8 bases, with 10 bases left in between. CDR3 length: 12 residues. Germline-derived CDR1 and CDR2 are MNHNS and SASEGT. The CDR3 loop reads CASSLRFDEQFF. CDR3 coding DNA: TGTGCCAGCAGTTTAAGATTCGATGAGCAGTTCTTC.

This chain uses TRBV4-1 with TRBJ2-1; TRBD2 aligns across 8 bases. Germline-derived CDR1 and CDR2 are MGHRA and YSYEKL. This CDR3 has 15 residues. V lost 1 base to trimming and J lost 4 bases; unmatched junction nucleotides: 3. In DNA, the CDR3 is TGCGCCAGCAGCCAAGGCCCGGGAGGGTACAATGAGCAGTTCTTC. Translating it yields CASSQGPGGYNEQFF.